This T cell receptor (beta chain) was captured in a study of beta chain features in type 1 diabetes. Every bit of the isolated RNA underwent reverse transcription, so sequencing read expressed TCRB transcripts. This table comes from immunoSEQ multiplex PCR, and its TCRdb copy is limited to in-frame clones, with some not included. Of over 300,000 clones listed, 9.3% were seen once; the top ten hold about 1%. In its sample, this clone was seen many times. Antigen specificity is unknown. Findings and caveats of the study: Shorter TCRB CDR3s, moderately but significantly so, were found in Type 1 diabetes patients in all four CD4+ subsets. A potential influence of HLA type upon TCRB rearrangement remained unresolved herein.

This clonotype was obtained from a man aged 25 to 40 with type 1 diabetes. What was sequenced was central memory CD4+ T cells from blood.

The CDR3 loop reads CASSSDRKLTSEQYF. CDR3 nucleotides: TGTGCCAGCAGCTCCGACAGGAAGCTTACCTCCGAGCAGTACTTC. This rearrangement joins TRBV7-2 to TRBJ2-7; tentatively, D is TRBD1 (6 bases). The germline V and J ends were trimmed by 4 bases and 6 bases, with 19 bases remaining between them. Germline loops: CDR1 SGHTA, CDR2 FQGNSA. The CDR3 is 15 residues long. Supplemented by reference TRBV7-2 and TRBJ2-7, the full variable domain reads GAGVSQSPSNKVTEKGKDVELRCDPISGHTALYWYRQSLGQGLEFLIYFQGNSAPDKSGLPSDRFSAERTGGSVSTLTIQRTQQEDSAVYLCASSSDRKLTSEQYFGPGTRLTVT.